The 11 T cell receptor beta chains reported below all come from one sample, sequenced in a study of PD-1 blockade in mismatch repair-deficient tumors. Produced via immunoSEQ multiplex PCR; TCRdb's table is partial and in-frame only. The repertoire holds about 84,000 clones, with 81% as singletons. This specimen was peripheral blood, taken 12 weeks after starting pembrolizumab. The receptor set was obtained from an adult with mismatch repair-deficient cancer.

The chain has TRBV27 and TRBJ2-7, with 8 bases identical to TRBD1. V shed 6 bases and J 6 bases; nucleotides not matched to a gene: 10. The CDR3 spans 14 residues. CDR1 is MNHEY and CDR2 is SMNVEV in the germline V gene (reference sequence). The CDR3 DNA sequence: TGTGCCAGCAGACCCGGGACAGGAGACAGCGAGCAGTACTTC. Amino acids: CASRPGTGDSEQYF.

This clone has only a few counts. V is TRBV25-1 and J is TRBJ2-3; D remains ambiguous. Germline CDR1 reads MGHDK; CDR2 reads SYGVNS. V was cut by 5 bases and J by 6 bases, with 6 bases left in between. The CDR3 is made up of 11 amino acids. CDR3 protein: CASSPRDTQYF. CDR3 coding DNA: TGTGCCAGCAGTCCTAGGGATACGCAGTATTTT.

The genes are TRBV5-6 and TRBJ1-2, with D perhaps TRBD1 (5 bases). The CDR3 consists of 14 residues. V was clipped by 0 bases and J by 1 base, with 7 bases between them. Germline lookup yields CDR1 SGHDT and CDR2 YYEEEE. CDR3 in DNA: TGTGCCAGCAGCTTGGACGGGGGTAACTATGGCTACACCTTC. Protein: CASSLDGGNYGYTF.

The chain has TRBV5-5 and TRBJ2-3; D may be TRBD1 (5 bases). Germline CDR1 reads SGHKS; CDR2 reads YYEKEE (reference sequence). The CDR3 runs 14 residues. The V and J ends lost 0 bases and 0 bases respectively, with 5 bases between them. CDR3 in DNA: TGTGCCAGCAGCTTGGACAGGAGCACAGATACGCAGTATTTT. This gives the protein CASSLDRSTDTQYF.

The chain recombines TRBV10-1 with TRBJ2-7, with 9 bases aligning to TRBD2. Looked up from germline, CDR1 is WNHNN and CDR2 is SYGVQD (reference sequence). V shed 5 bases and J 2 bases; nucleotides not matched to a gene: 7. The CDR3 contains 15 residues. The CDR3 nucleotides read TGCGCCAGCAGTCAGGGAGCGGGAGGCCCCTACGAGCAGTACTTC. Its protein is CASSQGAGGPYEQYF.

This clone was detected a few times. This chain uses TRBV5-4 with TRBJ2-7; 7 nucleotides match TRBD1. CDR3 size: 14 residues. The V and J ends lost 0 bases and 2 bases, in that order; junction bases with no gene match: 2. CDR1 and CDR2 from the germline V gene are SGHNT and YYREEE (reference sequence). As DNA, the CDR3 is TGTGCCAGCAGCTTGGACAGGGGAACCTACGAGCAGTACTTC. This gives the protein CASSLDRGTYEQYF.

The rearrangement joins TRBV14 to TRBJ2-7, with TRBD2 matching 10 bases. V lost 1 base and J lost 0; bases outside the gene matches: 6. This CDR3 is 17 amino acids long. Germline V gene lookup returns CDR1 SGHDN and CDR2 FVKESK. The CDR3 DNA follows: TGTGCCAGCAGCCAAGTCTGGACTAGCGGACCCTCCTACGAGCAGTACTTC. It is translated as CASSQVWTSGPSYEQYF.

The chain uses TRBV27 and TRBJ2-6; the match to TRBD1 covers 8 bases. With V trimmed by 6 bases and J by 0 bases, 10 bases remained unmatched. The germline V gene encodes CDR1 MNHEY and CDR2 SMNVEV (reference sequence). The CDR3 extends over 18 amino acids. CDR3 sequence (DNA): TGTGCCAGCAGCCCCCGGACAGGGTTGGTCTCTGGGGCCAACGTCCTGACTTTC. It translates to CASSPRTGLVSGANVLTF.

Only a few counts were recorded for this clone. V and J are TRBV30 and TRBJ1-2; tentative D call: TRBD1 (5 bases). V was pared by 4 bases and J by 2 bases, with 8 bases between. The CDR3 has 12 amino acids. Germline V CDR1 and CDR2: GTSNPN, SVGIG (reference sequence). In DNA form, the CDR3 reads TGTGCCTGGAACCCAGGGAACTATGGCTACACCTTC. Translation gives CAWNPGNYGYTF.

J is TRBJ2-3 and V is TRBV4-1; 12 bases line up with TRBD2. CDR1 is MGHRA, CDR2 YSYEKL, per germline. The length of the CDR3 is 19 residues. V lost 0 bases, J lost 0 bases, and 7 bases stayed unmatched. Here the CDR3 reads CASSQDRLAGELSTDTQYF. The CDR3 nucleotides are TGCGCCAGCAGCCAAGATAGACTAGCGGGAGAACTTAGCACAGATACGCAGTATTTT.

CDR3 nucleotide sequence: TGTGCCTGGAGTCCTCTAGCGGGAGGTTTTGAGGAGCTGTTTTTT. Its protein product is CAWSPLAGGFEELFF. This chain joins TRBV30 and TRBJ2-2, with 11 bases aligning to TRBD2. The CDR3 is 15 amino acids. After removal of 2 bases from V and 10 bases from J, the junction contained 9 bases not matched to a gene. The germline V gene has CDR1 GTSNPN and CDR2 SVGIG (reference sequence).